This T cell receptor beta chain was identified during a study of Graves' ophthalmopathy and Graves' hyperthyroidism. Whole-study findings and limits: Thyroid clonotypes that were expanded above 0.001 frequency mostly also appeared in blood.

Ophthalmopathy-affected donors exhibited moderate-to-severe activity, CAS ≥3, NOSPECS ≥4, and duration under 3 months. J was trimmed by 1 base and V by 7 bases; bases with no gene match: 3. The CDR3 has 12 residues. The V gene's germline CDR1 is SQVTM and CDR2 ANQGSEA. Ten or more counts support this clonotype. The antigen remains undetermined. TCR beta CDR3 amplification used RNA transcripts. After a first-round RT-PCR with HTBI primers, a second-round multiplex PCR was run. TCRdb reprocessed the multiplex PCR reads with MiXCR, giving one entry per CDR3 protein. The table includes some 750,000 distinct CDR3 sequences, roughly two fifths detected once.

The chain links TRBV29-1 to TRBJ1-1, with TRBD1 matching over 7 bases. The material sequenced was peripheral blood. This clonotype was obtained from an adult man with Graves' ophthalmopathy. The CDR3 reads CSGGQENTEAFF. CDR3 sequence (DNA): TGCAGCGGAGGACAGGAGAACACTGAAGCTTTCTTT.